This T cell receptor (beta chain) was recorded in a study of blood T cells in healthy people across ages (dated by TCRdb to about 2015). Broadly, across the study: In model experiments, template switching captured about one uniquely barcoded TCR beta cDNA molecule for every two T cells. To avoid experimental bias, donors of different ages were randomly spread across the sequencing lanes. Using the same blood draw, the study looked at two additional independent replicas of 1 million unique cDNA reads for two donors, one aged 18 to 29 and the other aged 80 or older. Age-related changes in TCR beta repertoire diversity were measured in the study by deep sequencing normalized with unique cDNA molecular identifiers. Four age groups were formed from the donors: young (average about 15 years), middle-aged (more than 35), aged (about 62) and long-lived (about 80).

The library was made by 5' RACE. TCRdb records Illumina HiSeq 2500 as the sequencer. The second PCR ran for roughly 7 to 12 cycles and used a J-beta primer mix along with a sample-barcoded 5' primer. A unique molecular identifier was introduced onto each TCR beta cDNA molecule by a template-switch 5' adaptor carrying 12 random nucleotides. Each sample yielded at least 2.5 million CDR3-containing paired-end reads. The Mint cDNA synthesis kit, primed by a TRBC-specific oligonucleotide, was used to synthesize first-strand cDNA from all RNA. After uracil-DNA glycosylase treatment, a first 18-cycle PCR used universal primers M1SS and BC2_uni_R on all cDNA. The authors processed their data as follows. For normalization, 1 million high-quality reads were randomly selected from each sample, with every read carrying a distinct molecular identifier. Instead of being binned into consensus sequences, reads with shared molecular identifiers were discarded. MiTCR, run with a Q25 quality threshold and the strictest error-elimination algorithm, handled CDR3 identification, clonotype clustering and error correction. A nonparametric unseen species model with Euler transformation was used to estimate lower-bound total TCR beta diversity. Using fastp trimming at Q25 and MiXCR clonotype assembly, TCRdb reanalyzed the public sequencing data and kept in-frame beta chains. Every entry covers one CDR3 protein and lists the most common genes and DNA from its rows. It is TCRdb's table, rather than the study itself, that gives the V and J calls and clone size. For this sample the table gives about 1,000,000 distinct CDR3 sequences, of which more than 40% were detected only once. Clones ranked in the top ten supply 15% to 20% of the sample.

A word on this clonotype: The antigen this receptor binds is unknown. No base qualities exist here, and no much larger clone lies one base off it.

Beyond this particular receptor, the publication reports: The CMV infection status of donors was not known, potentially confounding age-related changes in expanded clonotypes. As age increased, observed TCR beta diversity per million T cells dropped in a roughly linear way, and a significant reduction was already evident by age about 40. Conclusive comparison of naive and antigen-experienced compartments was prevented by the profiling of bulk unsorted PBMCs. The percentage of naive T cells measured by flow cytometry correlated strongly with observed TCR beta diversity. Compared with the aged group, more naive CD4+ T cells, fewer expanded clones and increased TCR diversity were shown by the long-lived group, suggesting age selection. Estimates of total diversity based on one million sequenced T cells were regarded as lower bounds and as underestimates.

The CDR3 contains 15 residues, cysteine and phenylalanine counted. Only the CDR3 region is kept as DNA, spanning 45 bases read in frame from base 1. The germline V gene provides CDR1 MGHRA and CDR2 YSYEKL. V is shortened by 0 bases, J by 1 base, and the region joining them spans 9 bases. Systemically healthy Caucasian individuals from Russia, some 38 in total and aged roughly 6 to 100 years, were included as donors. Each donor gave ten milliliters of peripheral blood, collected into EDTA-treated Vacutainer tubes. Ficoll-Paque density-gradient centrifugation was used to isolate PBMCs, with at least 6 million per sample. Total RNA was extracted from PBMCs with Trizol reagent, with at least 6 micrograms obtained per sample. For every donor, flow cytometry on a PBMC aliquot measured the percentage of naive CD45RAhigh/CD27high T cells.

Sequences were obtained from blood. The TCR comes from a woman aged 55-69 years in good health. The rearrangement joined TRBV4-1 to TRBJ1-1; a confident D gene designation cannot be given. The sequenced DNA is TGCGCCAGCAGCCAAGAGCCGCGGGGGAACACTGAAGCTTTCTTT. Its translation is CASSQEPRGNTEAFF.